This T cell receptor (beta chain) was identified in a study of T cells in Graves' hyperthyroidism and ophthalmopathy. In germline, CDR1 is MDHEN, CDR2 SYDVKM. This CDR3 comprises 14 residues. This clonotype appeared a few times. Its antigen is currently unknown. At one end the junction does not follow the germline gene, possibly because of a read error. The study, taken as a whole, reports: Among thyroid clonotypes expanded above 0.001, most also appeared in blood.

Together with thyroid ultrasound, orbital computed tomography, serum thyroxine and TRAb, clinical symptoms were used for diagnoses. PBMCs stemmed from less than 13 ml fresh peripheral blood. RNA transcripts served as the template for amplifying TCR beta CDR3 regions. First-round RT-PCR targeting the TCR CDR3 was performed with the HTBI primer set. TCRdb independently ran MiXCR on the multiplex PCR reads; one entry per CDR3 protein. This sample has hundreds of thousands of distinct CDR3 sequences; 25% occur once, and the top ten carry around four fifths. This clonotype was sampled from a man in his fifties with Graves' hyperthyroidism. The chain combines TRBV28 with TRBJ2-2, with a tentative D call TRBD2 (5 bases). The specimen sequenced was blood. The CDR3 DNA sequence: TGTGTCAGCAGCCTTCGGGGATTTGGCGGGGAGCTGTTTTTT. Protein: CVSSLRGFGGELFF.